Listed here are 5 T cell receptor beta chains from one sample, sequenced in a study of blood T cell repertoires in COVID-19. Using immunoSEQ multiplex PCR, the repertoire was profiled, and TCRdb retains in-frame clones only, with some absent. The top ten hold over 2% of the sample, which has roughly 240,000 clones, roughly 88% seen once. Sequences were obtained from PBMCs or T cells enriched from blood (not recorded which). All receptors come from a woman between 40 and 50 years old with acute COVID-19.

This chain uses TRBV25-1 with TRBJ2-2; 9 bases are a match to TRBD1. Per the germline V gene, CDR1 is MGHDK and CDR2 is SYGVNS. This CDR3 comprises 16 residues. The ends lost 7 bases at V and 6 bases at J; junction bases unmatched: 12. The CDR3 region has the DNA TGTGCCAGCACGAGAGCGGGACAGGGCGAGGCCGGGGAGCTGTTTTTT. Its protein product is CASTRAGQGEAGELFF.

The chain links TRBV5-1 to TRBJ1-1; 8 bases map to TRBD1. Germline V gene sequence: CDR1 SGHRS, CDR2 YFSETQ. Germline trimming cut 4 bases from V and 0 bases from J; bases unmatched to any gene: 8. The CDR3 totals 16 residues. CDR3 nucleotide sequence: TGCGCCAGCAGCCCGGGACAGGTGACAATGAACACTGAAGCTTTCTTT. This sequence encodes CASSPGQVTMNTEAFF.

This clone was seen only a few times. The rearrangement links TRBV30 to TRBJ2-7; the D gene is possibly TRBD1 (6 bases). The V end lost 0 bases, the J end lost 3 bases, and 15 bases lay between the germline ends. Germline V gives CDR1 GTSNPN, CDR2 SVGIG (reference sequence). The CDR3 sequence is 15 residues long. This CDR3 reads CAWSVGAQAHYEQYF. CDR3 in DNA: TGTGCCTGGAGTGTGGGGGCACAAGCCCACTACGAGCAGTACTTC.

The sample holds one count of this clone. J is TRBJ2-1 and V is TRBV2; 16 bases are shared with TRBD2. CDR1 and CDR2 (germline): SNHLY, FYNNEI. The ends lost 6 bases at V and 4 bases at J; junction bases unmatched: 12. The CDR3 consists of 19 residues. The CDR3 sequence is CASRQGLAGGPANYNEQFF. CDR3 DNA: TGTGCCAGCAGGCAGGGACTAGCGGGGGGGCCGGCAAATTACAATGAGCAGTTCTTC.

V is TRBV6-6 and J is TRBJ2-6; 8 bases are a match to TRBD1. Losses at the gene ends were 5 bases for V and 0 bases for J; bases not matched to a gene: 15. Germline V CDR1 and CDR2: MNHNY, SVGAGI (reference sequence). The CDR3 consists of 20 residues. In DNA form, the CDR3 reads TGTGCCAGCAGTCAAACGTTACGACAGGGGCTATCCTCTGGGGCCAACGTCCTGACTTTC. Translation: CASSQTLRQGLSSGANVLTF.